The clone carrying this T cell receptor (beta chain) came up a few times. Antigen: not known. The iRepertoire nested amplicon-rescue multiplex PCR amplified TCR alpha and beta CDR3s from RNA. Using its own MiXCR run on the multiplex PCR reads, TCRdb lists one record per CDR3 protein. The table lists approximately 400,000 distinct CDR3 sequences, less than 50% of them singletons. V was shortened by 2 bases and J by 1 base, with 9 bases between the two germline ends. The CDR3 totals 14 residues. From germline, CDR1 is SGHNT and CDR2 YYREEE (reference sequence). This specimen belongs to a study of glioma-infiltrating T cells. About the study: Sequencing aimed for about 4.5- to 11-fold coverage of about a million peripheral T cells. Whole-study findings and limits: Shared blood CDR3 signature motifs marked patients with low tissue-blood divergence. Above-expected tissue-blood divergence occurred in all gliomas, most in low-grade ones.

The chain uses TRBV5-4 and TRBJ1-1; D is undetermined. Input material: glioma tissue, nonneoplastic brain tissue, or PBMCs (not recorded which). This TCR was recovered from a human donor with low-grade glioma or glioblastoma, undergoing nonglioma brain surgery, or in good health (not recorded which). CDR3 in DNA: TGTGCCAGCAGCTTTAGGCCGGGGAACACTGAAGCTTTCTTT. Protein: CASSFRPGNTEAFF.